Below, 24 T cell receptor beta chains from the same sample are listed, as sequenced in a study of regulatory T cells in long-lasting Graves disease. Combining iRepertoire HTBI primers with Arm-PCR of CDR3 regions, the authors built TCR beta libraries. TCRdb used MiXCR to reprocess the multiplex PCR reads, holding one entry per CDR3 protein. The profile shows hundreds of thousands of distinct CDR3 sequences, around 12% of them singletons. This sample's time point: newly diagnosed GD, antithyroid drugs for less than 3 months. There was RNA extracted from PBMCs, and the TCR library was made from it. This same sample was also part of a study on T cells in Graves' hyperthyroidism and ophthalmopathy.

The specimen was peripheral blood mononuclear cells (PBMCs), collected at new diagnosis, from a patient treated with antithyroid drugs. The receptors shown here come from a woman in her twenties or thirties with Graves disease.

This clonotype has at least ten counts. This chain connects TRBV28 to TRBJ1-6; D uncertain. This CDR3 spans 14 amino acids. V was cut by 8 bases and J by 5 bases, with 13 bases left in between. The germline V gene encodes CDR1 MDHEN and CDR2 SYDVKM. CDR3 nucleotides: TGTGCCAGCCGAGAGGTTCCGGATAATTCACCCCTCCACTTT. Its translation is CASREVPDNSPLHF.

This clonotype was recorded at least ten times. The V and J genes are TRBV27 and TRBJ2-1, with unresolved D. Germline lookup yields CDR1 MNHEY and CDR2 SMNVEV (reference sequence). CDR3 length: 15 residues. The V and J ends lost 3 bases and 4 bases respectively, with 13 bases between them. The CDR3 loop reads CASSLDRLGYNEQFF. The CDR3 DNA follows: TGTGCCAGCAGTTTGGATCGCCTGGGATACAATGAGCAGTTCTTC.

In its sample, this clonotype was seen many times. In nucleotides, the CDR3 is TGCAGTGCTAGGGGGGGGACCGAGCAGTACTTC. Amino acids: CSARGGTEQYF. The chain has TRBV20-1 and TRBJ2-7; the match to TRBD2 covers 7 bases. Germline V gene data show CDR1 as DFQATT and CDR2 as SNEGSKA (reference sequence). V dropped 3 bases and J dropped 6; count of bases not matched to a gene: 2. This CDR3 spans 11 amino acids.

This clonotype has at least ten counts. This chain links TRBV5-6 with TRBJ1-5; tentatively, D is TRBD1 (5 bases). Trimming took off 0 bases at V and 1 base at J, with 8 bases between the two ends. Germline CDR1 and CDR2: SGHDT and YYEEEE. The length of the CDR3 is 15 residues. The CDR3 DNA follows: TGTGCCAGCAGCTTGGCCAGGGTAAGCAATCAGCCCCAGCATTTT. Protein product: CASSLARVSNQPQHF.

This clonotype was recorded many times. The chain uses TRBV27 and TRBJ2-7; weak D call: TRBD2 (6 bases). Trimming removed 5 bases from V and 2 bases from J, with 19 bases in between. CDR3 length: 16 residues. From germline, CDR1 is MNHEY and CDR2 SMNVEV (reference sequence). CDR3 residues: CASSPRRGGATYEQYF. The DNA for the CDR3 is TGTGCCAGCAGTCCCCGACGCGGAGGGGCGACCTACGAGCAGTACTTC.

The V call is TRBV9, the J call TRBJ2-1, with 7 positions matching TRBD2. Trimming cost V 1 base and J 10 bases; bases outside gene matches: 8. This CDR3 has 14 residues. CDR1 and CDR2 from the germline V gene are SGDLS and YYNGEE. The CDR3 DNA follows: TGTGCCAGCAGCGTACGGACTGGGGAGGGCGAGCAGTTCTTC. It codes for CASSVRTGEGEQFF.

This clonotype was recorded at least ten times. The V gene is TRBV6-1, the J gene TRBJ2-7; 8 bases are a match to TRBD1. The V gene end was trimmed by 7 bases and the J gene end by 2 bases; junction bases not matched to a gene: 4. CDR1 and CDR2 from the germline V gene are MNHNS and SASEGT. The CDR3 extends over 13 amino acids. This chain's CDR3 is CASTPTGAYEQYF. The CDR3 DNA follows: TGTGCCAGCACCCCGACAGGGGCCTACGAGCAGTACTTC.

Ten or more counts support this clonotype. The chain is built from TRBV5-1 and TRBJ2-5; tentatively, D is TRBD1 (6 bases). Looked up from germline, CDR1 is SGHRS and CDR2 is YFSETQ. This CDR3 spans 15 amino acids. V was cut by 4 bases and J by 0 bases, with 13 bases left in between. CDR3 coding DNA: TGCGCCAGCAGCCGACCTGACAGGAACCAAGAGACCCAGTACTTC. This sequence encodes CASSRPDRNQETQYF. Drawing the rest from reference TRBV5-1 and TRBJ2-5, the complete variable domain is KAGVTQTPRYLIKTRGQQVTLSCSPISGHRSVSWYQQTPGQGLQFLFEYFSETQRNKGNFPGRFSGRQFSNSRSEMNVSTLELGDSALYLCASSRPDRNQETQYFGPGTRLLVL.

This clonotype turned up a few times. One base away lies a much larger clone, so this may be a sequencing read error. V gene TRBV20-1 combines with J gene TRBJ2-7; 14 bases fit TRBD2. Germline CDR1 DFQATT, CDR2 SNEGSKA (reference sequence). The CDR3 extends over 15 amino acids. J lost 9 bases, V lost 3 bases, and 10 bases had no gene match. CDR3 in amino acids: CSARTSGRVTDGQYF. DNA of the CDR3: TGCAGTGCTAGGACTAGCGGGAGGGTGACGGACGGGCAGTACTTC.

This chain links TRBV29-1 with TRBJ2-7, with D maybe TRBD1 (5 bases). Trimming removed 1 base from V and 6 bases from J, with 13 bases in between. The CDR3 contains 13 residues. CDR1 is SQVTM, CDR2 ANQGSEA, per germline. CDR3 sequence: CSVEVKSGIEQYF. The CDR3 bases are TGCAGCGTTGAAGTTAAGTCAGGGATCGAGCAGTACTTC.

This clonotype was counted many times. CDR3 nucleotides: TGTGCCAGCAGCTTATTCGCTAACACTGAAGCTTTCTTT. Protein: CASSLFANTEAFF. The chain has TRBV7-3 and TRBJ1-1; D not resolved. There are 13 residues in the CDR3. The V gene lost 2 bases and the J gene lost 2 bases, with 6 bases spanning the gap. CDR1 SGHTA and CDR2 FQGTGA come from the germline V gene.

Regarding this clonotype: A read error is the likely source, as a far larger clone sits one nucleotide away. The CDR3 does not close with the conserved phenylalanine or tryptophan, likely indicating a read error. This chain joins TRBV11-3 and TRBJ2-1, with 7 positions matching TRBD2. The V gene end was trimmed by 4 bases and the J gene end by 8 bases; junction bases not matched to a gene: 5. Germline values: CDR1 SGHNT, CDR2 YENEEA. There are 13 residues in the CDR3. Here the CDR3 reads CASSSMGGDEQFL. The CDR3 DNA reads as TGTGCCAGCAGCTCCATGGGAGGGGATGAGCAGTTCCTC.

This clonotype came up many times. At one end the junction does not follow the germline gene, possibly because of a read error. The J gene is TRBJ2-2, the V gene TRBV5-1; D possibly corresponds to TRBD2 (5 bases). CDR1 and CDR2 from the germline V gene are SGHRS and YFSETQ. CDR3 length: 13 residues. CDR3 loop: CASSLVLAGELFF. The DNA of the CDR3 is TGTGCCAGCAGCTTGGTACTAGCCGGGGAGCTGTTTTTT.

There are many counts of this clonotype. V gene TRBV2 combines with J gene TRBJ2-7; a possible D gene is TRBD1 (6 bases). This CDR3 region has 15 residues. The germline V gene encodes CDR1 SNHLY and CDR2 FYNNEI. V gave up 2 bases and J gave up 0 bases, with 11 bases separating them. For the CDR3, the DNA is TGTGCCAGCAGTGAACCAGGGGTCCACTCCTACGAGCAGTACTTC. Residues: CASSEPGVHSYEQYF.

This clonotype was counted between two and nine times. The chain carries TRBV20-1 and TRBJ2-1; maybe TRBD2 (6 bases). The CDR3 runs 13 residues. Germline CDR1 DFQATT, CDR2 SNEGSKA (reference sequence). The CDR3 DNA follows: TGCAGCCCTCTGGGGACTTCCTACAATGAGCAGTTCTTC. Encoded protein: CSPLGTSYNEQFF.

In this sample, this clonotype turned up a few times. Written as DNA, the CDR3 is TGTGCCAGCAGTTTACCCCGTGCCGCTTCGGGATCACCCCTCCACTTT. Translating it yields CASSLPRAASGSPLHF. This chain joins TRBV28 and TRBJ1-6; D ambiguous. Per germline, CDR1 MDHEN and CDR2 SYDVKM. The ends were cut back, 2 bases at V and 10 bases at J, with 18 bases in the middle. CDR3 length: 16 amino acids. The full variable domain, with the rest looked up from reference TRBV28 and TRBJ1-6, is DVKVTQSSRYLVKRTGEKVFLECVQDMDHENMFWYRQDPGLGLRLIYFSYDVKMKEKGDIPEGYSVSREKKERFSLILESASTNQTSMYLCASSLPRAASGSPLHFGNGTRLTVT.

The sample holds a few counts of this clonotype. A read error may be the cause here, since a much bigger clone is one base away. The gene calls are TRBV28 and TRBJ2-7; possibly TRBD1 for D (5 bases). This CDR3 spans 14 amino acids. Germline CDR1 reads MDHEN; CDR2 reads SYDVKM. V lost 5 bases, J lost 5 bases, and 16 bases lay in between. CDR3 DNA sequence: TGTGCCAGCAGTCCCCTGCCAGGGATCCACGAGCAGTACTTC. Its translation: CASSPLPGIHEQYF.

This clonotype has a count of ten or more. The rearrangement uses TRBV27 and TRBJ1-6, with D possibly being TRBD1 (5 bases). The CDR3 extends over 16 amino acids. Per the germline V gene, CDR1 is MNHEY and CDR2 is SMNVEV (reference sequence). V lost 6 bases and J lost 6, with 18 bases in between. CDR3 DNA: TGTGCCAGCAGAAGGGGTGTTGGGGTTACTAATTCACCCCTCCACTTT. Protein sequence: CASRRGVGVTNSPLHF.

This clonotype has at least ten counts. This chain joins TRBV7-9 and TRBJ2-3; no firm D call. The germline CDR1 and CDR2 sequences are SEHNR and FQNEAQ (reference sequence). V lost 2 bases and J 0 bases, leaving 12 bases between the germline ends. This CDR3 has 16 amino acids. Here the CDR3 reads CASSLSFGRSTDTQYF. CDR3 sequence (DNA): TGTGCCAGCAGCTTAAGTTTCGGTCGGAGCACAGATACGCAGTATTTT.

In this sample, this clonotype turned up many times. V usage is TRBV30 and J usage is TRBJ2-7; D is undetermined. This CDR3 contains 13 residues. The germline gives CDR1 GTSNPN, CDR2 SVGIG (reference sequence). With 3 bases removed from V and 3 bases from J, the gap between germline ends came to 12 bases. The CDR3 loop is CAWSETLYYEQYF. CDR3 nucleotides: TGTGCCTGGAGCGAGACTCTATACTACGAGCAGTACTTC.

Only a few counts were recorded for this clonotype. The genes are TRBV7-2 and TRBJ2-1; 7 positions agree with TRBD2. With 2 bases clipped from V and 3 bases from J, the junction kept 4 bases outside the gene matches. Germline V lookup: CDR1 SGHTA, CDR2 FQGNSA. The CDR3 loop spans 15 amino acids. The CDR3: CASSLMGTNYNEQFF. The DNA for the CDR3 is TGTGCCAGCAGCTTAATGGGGACTAACTACAATGAGCAGTTCTTC.

The rearrangement links TRBV5-4 to TRBJ1-6; no clear D gene. Germline V gene lookup returns CDR1 SGHNT and CDR2 YYREEE (reference sequence). The CDR3 length is 12 residues. V was pared by 4 bases and J by 8 bases, with 7 bases between. DNA of the CDR3: TGTGCCAGCAGCAAAACGGATTCACCCCTCCACTTT. Amino acid sequence: CASSKTDSPLHF. Filled out from reference TRBV5-4 and TRBJ1-6, the complete variable domain reads ETGVTQSPTHLIKTRGQQVTLRCSSQSGHNTVSWYQQALGQGPQFIFQYYREEENGRGNFPPRFSGLQFPNYSSELNVNALELDDSALYLCASSKTDSPLHFGNGTRLTVT.

This clonotype occurred many times. The chain joins TRBV11-2 to TRBJ2-3, with D uncertain. V was clipped by 2 bases and J by 4 bases, with 10 bases between them. The CDR3 runs to 14 residues. Germline assignment: CDR1 SGHAT and CDR2 FQNNGV. The CDR3 loop is CASSLTIRSDTQYF. In DNA form, the CDR3 reads TGTGCCAGCAGCTTAACGATTCGATCAGATACGCAGTATTTT. Supplemented by reference TRBV11-2 and TRBJ2-3, the full variable domain reads EAGVAQSPRYKIIEKRQSVAFWCNPISGHATLYWYQQILGQGPKLLIQFQNNGVVDDSQLPKDRFSAERLKGVDSTLKIQPAKLEDSAVYLCASSLTIRSDTQYFGPGTRLTVL.

Many counts were recorded for this clonotype. The chain combines TRBV18 with TRBJ2-5, with 7 bases matching TRBD1. The CDR3 covers 13 residues. V shed 3 bases and J 5 bases; nucleotides not matched to a gene: 3. CDR1 is KGHSH, CDR2 LQKENI, per germline. CDR3 amino acids: CASSPGQSETQYF. CDR3 bases: TGTGCCAGCTCACCGGGACAGTCGGAGACCCAGTACTTC.